One TCR beta chain is described in this entry. This sample was included in a study of blood T cell repertoires in COVID-19. Turning to the study itself: Sample material is recorded as cDNA or gDNA derived from T cells, B-cell-depleted T cells, or PBMCs.

Seattle-derived patients entered the study during active infection and were followed longitudinally. The CDR3 is made up of 12 amino acids. V was pared by 0 bases and J by 7 bases, with 4 bases between. Germline V gene lookup returns CDR1 LNHNV and CDR2 YYDKDF (reference sequence). Authors' methods: Scientists estimated how many nucleated cells there were by amplifying reference gene primers. Profiled with immunoSEQ multiplex PCR; TCRdb holds only in-frame clones, not every one. V and J calls and clone size are given by that table; D and trimming were obtained from the DNA. The sample yields about 190,000 clones, roughly 80% seen once.

Sequenced input: peripheral blood. The receptor was isolated from a woman aged 55-70 years with COVID-19, enrolled during active disease. The chain combines TRBV15 with TRBJ1-5; D not certain. The CDR3 reads CATSRDRQPQHF. For the CDR3, the DNA is TGTGCCACCAGCAGAGACAGGCAGCCCCAGCATTTT.